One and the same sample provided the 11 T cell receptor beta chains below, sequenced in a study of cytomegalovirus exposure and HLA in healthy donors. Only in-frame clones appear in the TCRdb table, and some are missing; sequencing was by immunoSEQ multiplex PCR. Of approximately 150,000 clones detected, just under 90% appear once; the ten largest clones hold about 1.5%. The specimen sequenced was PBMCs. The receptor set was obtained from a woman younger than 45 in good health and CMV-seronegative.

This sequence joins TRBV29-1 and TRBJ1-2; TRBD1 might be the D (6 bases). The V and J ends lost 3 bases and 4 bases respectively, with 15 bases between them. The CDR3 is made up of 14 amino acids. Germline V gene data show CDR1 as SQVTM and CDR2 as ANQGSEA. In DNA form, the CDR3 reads TGCAGCGTTGATCTGGCTGACAGGATCTATGGCTACACCTTC. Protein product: CSVDLADRIYGYTF.

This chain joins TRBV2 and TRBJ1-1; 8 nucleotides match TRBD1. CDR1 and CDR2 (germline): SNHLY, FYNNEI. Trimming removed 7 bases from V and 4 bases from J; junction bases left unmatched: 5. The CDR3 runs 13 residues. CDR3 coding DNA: TGTGCCAGCAACTCAGGGGGCCCCACTGAAGCTTTCTTT. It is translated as CASNSGGPTEAFF.

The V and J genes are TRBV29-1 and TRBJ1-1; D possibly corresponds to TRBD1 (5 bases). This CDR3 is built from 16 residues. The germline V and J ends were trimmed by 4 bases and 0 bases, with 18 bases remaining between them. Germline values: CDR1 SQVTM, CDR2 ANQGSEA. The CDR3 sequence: CSVGGIIGTMNTEAFF. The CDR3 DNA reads TGCAGCGTTGGCGGGATAATCGGGACCATGAACACTGAAGCTTTCTTT.

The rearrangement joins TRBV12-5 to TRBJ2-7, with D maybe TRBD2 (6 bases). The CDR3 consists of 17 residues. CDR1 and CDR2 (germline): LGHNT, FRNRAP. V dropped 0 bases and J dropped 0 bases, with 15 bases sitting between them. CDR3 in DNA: TGTGCTAGTGGTTTGGTACGGCGGGACGTAAGCTCCTACGAGCAGTACTTC. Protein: CASGLVRRDVSSYEQYF.

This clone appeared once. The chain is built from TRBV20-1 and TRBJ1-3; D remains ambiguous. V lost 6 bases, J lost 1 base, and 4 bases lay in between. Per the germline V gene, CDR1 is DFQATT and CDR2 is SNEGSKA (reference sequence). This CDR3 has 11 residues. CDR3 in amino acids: CSAPSGNTIYF. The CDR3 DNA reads TGCAGTGCCCCATCTGGAAACACCATATATTTT.

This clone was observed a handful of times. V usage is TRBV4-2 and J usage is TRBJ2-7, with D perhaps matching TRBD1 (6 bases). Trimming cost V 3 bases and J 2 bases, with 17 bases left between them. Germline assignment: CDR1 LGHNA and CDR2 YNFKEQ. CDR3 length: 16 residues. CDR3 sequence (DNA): TGTGCCAGCAGCCAGAGAGGACAGTTGGGTCCCTACGAGCAGTACTTC. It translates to CASSQRGQLGPYEQYF.

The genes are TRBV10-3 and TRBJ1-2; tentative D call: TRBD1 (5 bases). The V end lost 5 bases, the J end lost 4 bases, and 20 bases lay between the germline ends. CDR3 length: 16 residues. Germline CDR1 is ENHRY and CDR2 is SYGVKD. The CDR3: CAISPSGSSGSYGYTF. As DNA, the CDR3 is TGTGCCATCAGTCCGTCGGGTTCGTCAGGGTCCTATGGCTACACCTTC.

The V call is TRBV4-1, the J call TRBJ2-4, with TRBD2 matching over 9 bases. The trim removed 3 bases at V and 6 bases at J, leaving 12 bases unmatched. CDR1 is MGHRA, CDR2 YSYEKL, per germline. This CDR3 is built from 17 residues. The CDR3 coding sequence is TGCGCCAGCAGCCAGGTACTAGCGGGCGTACCCATAAACATTCAGTACTTC. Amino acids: CASSQVLAGVPINIQYF.

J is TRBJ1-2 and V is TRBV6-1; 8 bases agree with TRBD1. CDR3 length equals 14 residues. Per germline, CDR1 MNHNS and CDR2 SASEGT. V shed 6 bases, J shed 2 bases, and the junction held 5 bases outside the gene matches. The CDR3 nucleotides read TGTGCCAGCAGCGCCGGACAGGGCAACTATGGCTACACCTTC. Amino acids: CASSAGQGNYGYTF.

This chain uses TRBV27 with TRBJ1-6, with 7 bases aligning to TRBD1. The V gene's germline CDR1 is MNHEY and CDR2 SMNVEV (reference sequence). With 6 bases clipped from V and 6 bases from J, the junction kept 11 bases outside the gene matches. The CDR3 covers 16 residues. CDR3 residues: CASSTFLGQVNSPLHF. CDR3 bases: TGTGCCAGCAGCACCTTCCTAGGACAGGTTAATTCACCCCTCCACTTT.

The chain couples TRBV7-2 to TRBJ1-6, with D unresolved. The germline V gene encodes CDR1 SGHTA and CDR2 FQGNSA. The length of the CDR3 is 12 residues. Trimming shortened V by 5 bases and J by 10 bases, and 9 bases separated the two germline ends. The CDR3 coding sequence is TGTGCCAGCAGCAAAGACAAGTCACCCCTCCACTTT. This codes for CASSKDKSPLHF.